This T cell receptor (beta chain) was sequenced in a study of T cell repertoires in cytomegalovirus infection. Study-level background: HLA-C-restricted CMV epitopes, recently identified, and well-studied HLA-B-restricted ones were used by the study. From public TCR beta signatures came an indication of both CMV infection and matching HLA type.

Unmatched junction bases numbered 8, after V lost 3 bases and J lost 5 bases. The CDR3 contains 17 residues. Looked up from germline, CDR1 is SEHNR and CDR2 is FQNEAQ (reference sequence). MiXCR, applied by TCRdb to the reads, yields one record per CDR3 protein. The table has about half a million distinct CDR3 sequences, approximately 42% seen once; the top ten hold about 41%. Regarding this clonotype: The antigen remains undetermined.

General observations from the study: The study found HLA-C-restricted CMV-specific TCR beta clonotypes dominating the ex vivo response. Using cumulative public TCR beta family frequency, the authors identified those who carried CMV together with the relevant HLA.

The specimen comprised cultured PBMCs, sampled from culture after CMV antigen stimulation. The sequence came from a human donor in good health (CMV status not recorded). Some clones in this sample may be carry-over from other donors' samples. The chain uses TRBV7-9 and TRBJ2-3; 13 bases align to TRBD2. DNA of the CDR3: TGTGCCAGCAGCTTCCGGACTAGCGGGGGCCGAGGAGATACGCAGTATTTT. It translates to CASSFRTSGGRGDTQYF.